The sequence of this T cell receptor (beta chain) was determined in a study of CD8 T cells in ankylosing spondylitis. Study results and caveats: Clones linked to disease were reported to show significant enrichment in matched ankylosing spondylitis synovial fluid.

V dropped 2 bases and J dropped 4; count of bases not matched to a gene: 5. Per the germline V gene, CDR1 is DFQATT and CDR2 is SNEGSKA (reference sequence). This CDR3 has 15 amino acids. TCRdb reanalysed the 5' RACE reads using MiXCR and keeps one entry per CDR3 protein. The sample yields around 140,000 distinct CDR3 sequences, roughly an eighth seen once. This clonotype was detected many times. The antigen remains unidentified. This chain connects TRBV20-1 to TRBJ2-1, with 10 bases that match TRBD1. The clonotype was recovered from a female donor with ankylosing spondylitis or in good health (not recorded which). Sequenced input: blood, either unsorted or a sorted T cell fraction (not recorded which). Written as DNA, the CDR3 is TGCAGTGCTAGAAACCGGGACAGGGGATACAATGAGCAGTTCTTC. Amino acids: CSARNRDRGYNEQFF.